This record looks at one T cell receptor (beta chain) sequence and its context. Its antigen remains unknown. This specimen comes from a study of response to subunit inactivated influenza vaccine. General study results and limits: It was suggested by the authors that few new T cells are recruited by each seasonal influenza vaccination.

TCRdb passed the RT-PCR reads through MiXCR, listing each CDR3 protein once. Of a few hundred thousand distinct CDR3 sequences detected, 13% to 15% appear once; the ten largest clones hold around 10%. The TCR sequence derives from a man aged 50-59 years who received an inactivated influenza vaccine. The source was PBMCs from blood, collected 11 to 12 days after vaccination.

The CDR3, as DNA: TGTGCCAGCACCCACAGGGACAGCTCCTACAATGAGCAGTTCTTC. It translates to CASTHRDSSYNEQFF. This rearrangement joins TRBV5-5 to TRBJ2-1; 7 positions match TRBD1. V shed 6 bases and J 0 bases; nucleotides not matched to a gene: 6. The CDR3 is 15 amino acids. The germline V gene encodes CDR1 SGHKS and CDR2 YYEKEE (reference sequence).